The 31 T cell receptor beta chains in this list originate from one sample, sequenced in a study of vaccination and CD4 T cells after COVID-19 (dated by TCRdb to the early 2020s). The sample's treatment or condition, from its label and the paper: approximately 9-day PBMC culture with coronavirus spike peptide pools or control peptides (ViraFEST assay). Their antigens are not known. Preparation of the library involved PCR. Sequencing took place on an Illumina iSeq 100. DNA from cultured CD4+ T cells underwent TCR sequencing with the Oncomine TCR Beta short-read assay at the Johns Hopkins FTIC core. TCRdb reprocessing: public reads trimmed at Q25 with fastp, clones called with MiXCR, in-frame beta chains kept. Every distinct CDR3 protein forms one entry, paired with its most common genes and DNA. The sample records approximately 15,000 distinct CDR3 sequences, roughly 43% of which are singletons. Together, the top ten hold just over 6.5% of the sample.

The sequences come from CD4+ T cells from blood, cultured in vitro, collected after SARS-CoV-2 vaccination. Receptors originate from a human donor who had recovered from COVID-19.

This chain links TRBV6-5 with TRBJ2-7; 9 positions agree with TRBD2. Per the germline V gene, CDR1 is MNHEY and CDR2 is SVGAGI. The CDR3 totals 15 residues. J was trimmed by 9 bases and V by 0 bases; bases with no gene match: 9. The CDR3 loop reads CASSYSSSGRLGQYF. As DNA, the CDR3 is TGTGCCAGCAGTTACTCGTCAAGCGGGAGGCTCGGGCAGTACTTC.

The V and J genes are TRBV27 and TRBJ2-7; TRBD1 matches at 7 bases. In germline, CDR1 is MNHEY, CDR2 SMNVEV (reference sequence). This CDR3 contains 15 residues. V lost 4 bases, J lost 2 bases, and 8 bases stayed unmatched. The chain's CDR3 is CASSSRRGWTYEQYF. The DNA for the CDR3 is TGTGCCAGCAGTTCTCGCAGGGGGTGGACCTACGAGCAGTACTTC.

The table lists this clonotype with a few counts. The chain employs TRBV19 and TRBJ2-5; no firm D call. This CDR3 is 12 amino acids long. V lost 6 bases, J lost 4 bases, and 9 bases lay in between. Germline V CDR1 and CDR2: LNHDA, SQIVND (reference sequence). Written as DNA, the CDR3 is TGTGCCAGTAGCAGAAGAGGAGAGACCCAGTACTTC. It specifies CASSRRGETQYF.

The chain is built from TRBV19 and TRBJ2-7, with TRBD1 matching over 7 bases. V lost 4 bases to trimming and J lost 3 bases; unmatched junction nucleotides: 6. The CDR3 totals 14 residues. The germline CDR1 and CDR2 sequences are LNHDA and SQIVND (reference sequence). Here the CDR3 DNA reads TGTGCCAGTAGTAGAGTGGGGACAGACTACGAGCAGTACTTC. Its protein is CASSRVGTDYEQYF. Looking up the rest from reference TRBV19 and TRBJ2-7 gives the full variable domain: DGGITQSPKYLFRKEGQNVTLSCEQNLNHDAMYWYRQDPGQGLRLIYYSQIVNDFQKGDIAEGYSVSREKKESFPLTVTSAQKNPTAFYLCASSRVGTDYEQYFGPGTRLTVT.

The chain is built from TRBV7-8 and TRBJ2-1; TRBD1 matches at 8 bases. Germline loops: CDR1 SGHVS, CDR2 FQNEAQ. The V segment lost 5 bases and the J segment 4 bases; nucleotides outside the gene matches: 19. The CDR3 is made up of 19 amino acids. CDR3 sequence reads: CASSRRRDRPSPPYNEQFF. The CDR3 DNA reads as TGTGCCAGCAGCCGTCGCCGGGACAGGCCGAGCCCCCCATACAATGAGCAGTTCTTC.

The chain combines TRBV6-5 with TRBJ2-5; no firm D call. This CDR3 spans 14 amino acids. Germline loops: CDR1 MNHEY, CDR2 SVGAGI. Trimming took off 6 bases at V and 5 bases at J, with 16 bases between the two ends. This chain's CDR3 is CASSSSDLDETQYF. The DNA of the CDR3 is TGTGCCAGCAGCTCCTCGGACCTTGACGAGACCCAGTACTTC.

The chain employs TRBV7-2 and TRBJ2-1; TRBD1 aligns across 9 bases. J was trimmed by 7 bases and V by 5 bases; bases with no gene match: 12. Germline V gene lookup returns CDR1 SGHTA and CDR2 FQGNSA. The CDR3 totals 16 residues. This CDR3 reads CASSEGQGHLGNEQFF. CDR3 DNA: TGTGCCAGCAGCGAGGGACAGGGTCACCTGGGAAATGAGCAGTTCTTC.

The J gene is TRBJ2-5, the V gene TRBV2; 7 bases fit TRBD1. The ends lost 6 bases at V and 4 bases at J; junction bases unmatched: 11. CDR3 length: 15 residues. Germline assignment: CDR1 SNHLY and CDR2 FYNNEI. The CDR3 region is CASRFRQGTSETQYF. CDR3 sequence (DNA): TGTGCCAGCAGGTTTAGACAGGGCACGTCAGAGACCCAGTACTTC.

This clonotype was seen just once. V gene TRBV7-2 combines with J gene TRBJ2-1, with TRBD2 matching over 10 bases. CDR3 size: 19 residues. V lost 4 bases, J lost 5 bases, and 17 bases stayed unmatched. Germline V lookup: CDR1 SGHTA, CDR2 FQGNSA. The DNA for the CDR3 is TGTGCCAGCAGCTCCAGGGGACCACTAGCGGGAAATTTAGACAATGAGCAGTTCTTC. It encodes CASSSRGPLAGNLDNEQFF.

This clonotype occurred a few times. CDR3 protein: CSARMREGRLTDTQYF. The CDR3 region has the DNA TGCAGTGCTAGAATGCGGGAGGGCCGATTGACAGATACGCAGTATTTT. The chain has TRBV20-1 and TRBJ2-3, with TRBD2 matching 9 bases. J gave up 3 bases and V 2 bases, and 9 bases lay outside the gene matches. Germline CDR1 DFQATT, CDR2 SNEGSKA (reference sequence). This CDR3 contains 16 residues.

The genes are TRBV7-9 and TRBJ1-3, with D uncertain. This CDR3 has 16 amino acids. Germline-derived CDR1 and CDR2 are SEHNR and FQNEAQ (reference sequence). V lost 5 bases, J lost 4 bases, and 18 bases lay in between. CDR3 amino acids: CASSDWGPDPGNTIYF. The CDR3 nucleotides are TGTGCCAGCAGCGATTGGGGTCCGGACCCAGGAAACACCATATATTTT.

This chain uses TRBV2 with TRBJ2-3, with 8 nucleotides matching TRBD1. This CDR3 is built from 14 residues. The germline V gene encodes CDR1 SNHLY and CDR2 FYNNEI. Germline trimming cut 7 bases from V and 1 base from J; bases unmatched to any gene: 4. CDR3: CASTTGQGTDTQYF. DNA for the CDR3: TGTGCCAGCACCACGGGACAGGGCACAGATACGCAGTATTTT.

The V and J genes are TRBV6-2 or TRBV6-3 and TRBJ2-3; 7 nucleotides agree with TRBD2. Germline CDR1 and CDR2: MNHEY and SVGEGT. The CDR3 is 15 amino acids. The V and J ends lost 10 bases and 2 bases, in that order; junction bases with no gene match: 12. As DNA, the CDR3 is TGTGCCATCCAAGGTGGGGACTACATCACAGATACGCAGTATTTT. This encodes CAIQGGDYITDTQYF.

The genes are TRBV7-8 and TRBJ2-5, with 10 bases lining up with TRBD2. Germline-derived CDR1 and CDR2 are SGHVS and FQNEAQ. CDR3 length equals 19 residues. V was clipped by 1 base and J by 0 bases; unmatched bases: 11. Here the CDR3 DNA reads TGTGCCAGCAGCTTAGTACTAGCGGGATACCTGGGGTACCAAGAGACCCAGTACTTC. Amino acid sequence: CASSLVLAGYLGYQETQYF. The complete variable domain, with remaining parts taken from reference TRBV7-8 and TRBJ2-5, reads GAGVSQSPRYKVAKRGQDVALRCDPISGHVSLFWYQQALGQGPEFLTYFQNEAQLDKSGLPSDRFFAERPEGSVSTLKIQRTQQEDSAVYLCASSLVLAGYLGYQETQYFGPGTRLLVL.

This clonotype was observed a handful of times. The rearrangement links TRBV18 to TRBJ2-5, with 9 bases fitting TRBD1. V trimming: 6 bases; J trimming: 4 bases; junction bases outside the gene matches: 6. In germline, CDR1 is KGHSH, CDR2 LQKENI. The CDR3 is 14 amino acids. The CDR3 loop is CASSQGQGIETQYF. DNA of the CDR3: TGTGCCAGCTCCCAAGGACAGGGGATAGAGACCCAGTACTTC. The full variable domain, completed using reference TRBV18 and TRBJ2-5, is NAGVMQNPRHLVRRRGQEARLRCSPMKGHSHVYWYRQLPEEGLKFMVYLQKENIIDESGMPKERFSAEFPKEGPSILRIQQVVRGDSAAYFCASSQGQGIETQYFGPGTRLLVL.

In its sample, this clonotype ranks as medium-sized. This rearrangement joins TRBV30 to TRBJ2-7, with no clear D. The CDR3 is made up of 12 amino acids. Per germline, CDR1 GTSNPN and CDR2 SVGIG (reference sequence). V was trimmed by 0 bases and J by 6 bases, leaving 9 bases between them. The CDR3 reads CAWSVMSVEQYF. CDR3 coding DNA: TGTGCCTGGAGTGTAATGTCGGTCGAGCAGTACTTC.

This clonotype is medium-sized (0.01 to 0.1%) by share. Here the CDR3 DNA reads TGCAGTGCTGGAGGGTTGGCTCAGGGCTATGGCTACACCTTC. Translation: CSAGGLAQGYGYTF. The rearrangement links TRBV20-1 to TRBJ1-2, with D perhaps matching TRBD1 (5 bases). Between the trimmed V and J ends, which lost 5 bases and 4 bases, there was a span of 17 bases. Germline V gene data show CDR1 as DFQATT and CDR2 as SNEGSKA (reference sequence). This CDR3 has 14 residues.

The chain joins TRBV11-2 to TRBJ1-1; D may be TRBD1 (5 bases). The germline CDR1 and CDR2 sequences are SGHAT and FQNNGV. V dropped 4 bases and J dropped 4 bases, with 13 bases sitting between them. The CDR3 is 14 amino acids. As DNA, the CDR3 is TGTGCCAGCAGCTATGGGGGGGTGACCACTGAAGCTTTCTTT. Translating gives CASSYGGVTTEAFF.

The chain carries TRBV11-2 and TRBJ2-1, with 9 positions matching TRBD2. This CDR3 contains 15 residues. The germline CDR1 and CDR2 sequences are SGHAT and FQNNGV. V shed 1 base, J shed 10 bases, and the junction held 8 bases outside the gene matches. CDR3 amino acids: CASSLVSLAGKEQFF. The CDR3 bases are TGTGCCAGCAGCTTAGTATCCCTAGCGGGGAAGGAGCAGTTCTTC.

In nucleotides, the CDR3 is TGTGCCACCAGCAGAGTGGGGGGGGACTACCCCCGCAGAAACGAGCAGTTCTTC. Translation gives CATSRVGGDYPRRNEQFF. The chain carries TRBV15 and TRBJ2-1, with 7 bases lining up with TRBD2. Germline V gene data show CDR1 as LNHNV and CDR2 as YYDKDF (reference sequence). The CDR3 is made up of 18 amino acids. J was trimmed by 10 bases and V by 1 base; bases with no gene match: 19.

This chain links TRBV2 with TRBJ2-5; D not certain. The CDR3 runs 14 residues. Germline lookup yields CDR1 SNHLY and CDR2 FYNNEI. V was clipped by 1 base and J by 4 bases, with 10 bases between them. Here the CDR3 DNA reads TGTGCCAGCAGTGAAGAAATGGGGTCAGAGACCCAGTACTTC. This encodes CASSEEMGSETQYF.

This clonotype turned up a few times. The chain links TRBV7-8 to TRBJ2-3, with 8 positions matching TRBD2. The CDR3 runs to 16 residues. Germline V CDR1 and CDR2: SGHVS, FQNEAQ. The J segment lost 2 bases and the V segment lost 5 bases, leaving 9 bases of the junction unmatched. DNA for the CDR3: TGTGCCAGCAGCCTATTAGCGGGACTGAACACAGATACGCAGTATTTT. Translating gives CASSLLAGLNTDTQYF.

The chain has TRBV5-4 and TRBJ1-1; 10 bases align to TRBD1. Germline CDR1 SGHNT, CDR2 YYREEE (reference sequence). The V segment lost 4 bases and the J segment 6 bases; nucleotides outside the gene matches: 9. The CDR3 totals 15 residues. DNA of the CDR3: TGTGCCAGCAGCCGTCCCGGGACAGGGGACGCTGAAGCTTTCTTT. Translation gives CASSRPGTGDAEAFF.

This chain joins TRBV28 and TRBJ2-7, with 8 bases lining up with TRBD2. Germline loops: CDR1 MDHEN, CDR2 SYDVKM. With 6 bases clipped from V and 3 bases from J, the junction kept 16 bases outside the gene matches. The CDR3 extends over 17 amino acids. CDR3: CASRSGGSGIHIYEQYF. The CDR3 DNA sequence: TGTGCCAGCAGGTCGGGGGGTAGCGGGATCCATATCTACGAGCAGTACTTC.

This rearrangement joins TRBV10-3 to TRBJ1-1; tentatively, D is TRBD1 (6 bases). The CDR3 contains 14 residues. CDR1 ENHRY and CDR2 SYGVKD come from the germline V gene. With 3 bases removed from V and 4 bases from J, the gap between germline ends came to 12 bases. This chain's CDR3 is CAISDEGGGTEAFF. CDR3 nucleotide sequence: TGTGCCATCAGTGACGAGGGAGGGGGCACTGAAGCTTTCTTT.

The CDR3, as DNA: TGCAGTGCTAGAGGCCTAGCGGGCGAGCAGTACTTC. This codes for CSARGLAGEQYF. The chain has TRBV20-1 and TRBJ2-7, with 8 positions matching TRBD2. This CDR3 has 12 residues. Germline CDR1 and CDR2: DFQATT and SNEGSKA (reference sequence). V gave up 1 base and J gave up 6 bases; unmatched junction bases: 2.

CDR3 protein: CASSADGQINQPQHF. CDR3 DNA: TGCGCCAGCAGCGCCGACGGACAGATCAATCAGCCCCAGCATTTT. This chain links TRBV5-1 with TRBJ1-5, with D perhaps matching TRBD1 (6 bases). V was cut by 4 bases and J by 3 bases, with 14 bases left in between. Germline loops: CDR1 SGHRS, CDR2 YFSETQ. This CDR3 is 15 amino acids long.

The count of this clonotype is one. This CDR3 is CASSFLGDLTGELFF. CDR3 nucleotide sequence: TGTGCCAGCAGCTTTCTGGGAGATCTCACCGGGGAGCTGTTTTTT. The chain has TRBV5-8 and TRBJ2-2; TRBD2 is a possible D gene (5 bases). Trimming stripped 2 bases from V and 4 bases from J, with 12 bases between. Germline V gene lookup returns CDR1 SGHTS and CDR2 YDEGEE. This CDR3 spans 15 amino acids.

This chain connects TRBV6-1 to TRBJ2-5, with 7 bases matching TRBD1. The CDR3 covers 14 residues. Looked up from germline, CDR1 is MNHNS and CDR2 is SASEGT. Unmatched junction bases numbered 5, after V lost 6 bases and J lost 1 base. DNA for the CDR3: TGTGCCAGCAGGAAAAACAGGGGCCAAGAGACCCAGTACTTC. Protein: CASRKNRGQETQYF.

The V and J genes are TRBV6-2 or TRBV6-3 and TRBJ2-6; TRBD1 agrees at 10 bases. The length of the CDR3 is 20 residues. Germline V gives CDR1 MNHEY, CDR2 SVGEGT. The V and J ends lost 10 bases and 0 bases, in that order; junction bases with no gene match: 18. CDR3 bases: TGTGCCACCGCGACCGGGACAGGGGCCCGTTGGGGCTCTGGGGCCAACGTCCTGACTTTC. Encoded protein: CATATGTGARWGSGANVLTF.

V usage is TRBV29-1 and J usage is TRBJ2-2; D may be TRBD2 (6 bases). The germline V gene encodes CDR1 SQVTM and CDR2 ANQGSEA. This CDR3 spans 14 amino acids. Trimming shortened V by 7 bases and J by 1 base, and 13 bases separated the two germline ends. CDR3: CSAAGLLNTGELFF. The CDR3, as DNA: TGCAGCGCTGCGGGACTTCTGAACACCGGGGAGCTGTTTTTT.